The rows below give T cell receptor beta chains drawn from one sample of a study of beta chain features in type 1 diabetes. Method: immunoSEQ multiplex PCR; TCRdb's copy keeps in-frame clones and lacks some. This sample has some 410,000 clones, with 11% to 15% found just once. Sequencing input: naive CD4+ T cells from blood. These receptors were collected from a man under 40 in good health. The CDR3 runs from the conserved cysteine through the conserved F or W. Each record gives: D gene, V gene, J gene, clone size, CDR3 protein, CDR3 DNA. D genes are given only for firm matches. Only some rows state a clone size, as once, few, many or a class for expanded clones.

.	TRBV5-1	TRBJ1-2	few	CASSLAVVDGYGYTF	TGCGCCAGCAGCTTGGCAGTAGTCGACGGCTATGGCTACACCTTC
TRBD1	TRBV10-3	TRBJ2-5	.	CAIRPGQEGLDETQYF	TGTGCCATCAGGCCGGGACAGGAGGGTTTAGATGAGACCCAGTACTTC
.	TRBV10-3	TRBJ2-7	.	CAISEGGSTSSYEQYF	TGTGCCATCAGTGAGGGGGGCAGTACTAGCTCCTACGAGCAGTACTTC
.	TRBV30	TRBJ2-4	many	CAFGPPIRYF	TGTGCCTTCGGCCCCCCGATTCGATACTTC
TRBD1	TRBV7-8	TRBJ2-1	.	CASSLASRDRGFF	TGTGCCAGCAGCTTAGCCTCCCGGGACAGAGGGTTCTTC
.	TRBV2	TRBJ1-6	few	CASSPPGRDNSPLHF	TGTGCCAGCAGTCCTCCGGGGAGAGATAATTCACCCCTCCACTTT
TRBD2	TRBV4-3	TRBJ2-6	few	CASSITLAGVGANVLTF	TGCGCCAGCAGCATAACCCTAGCGGGGGTTGGGGCCAACGTCCTGACTTTC
.	TRBV29-1	TRBJ1-1	.	CSAGQQNTEAFF	TGCAGCGCTGGACAGCAGAACACTGAAGCTTTCTTT
.	TRBV29-1	TRBJ2-3	few	CSARLRGATDTQYF	TGCAGCGCCCGTCTGAGGGGGGCCACAGATACGCAGTATTTT
TRBD2	TRBV7-2	TRBJ2-4	few	CASSLAGVLAIQYF	TGTGCCAGCAGCTTGGCGGGGGTTTTAGCCATTCAGTACTTC
TRBD1	TRBV27	TRBJ1-2	.	CASSLWGARTGAKGNGYTF	TGTGCCAGCAGTTTATGGGGTGCCCGGACAGGGGCCAAGGGTAATGGCTACACCTTC
TRBD1	TRBV2	TRBJ2-7	.	CASSGLGQGFYEQYF	TGTGCCAGCAGTGGGCTGGGACAGGGTTTTTACGAGCAGTACTTC
TRBD2	TRBV30	TRBJ2-1	.	CAWTLTGASGIDEQFF	TGTGCCTGGACTTTAACCGGGGCTAGCGGGATCGATGAGCAGTTCTTC
.	TRBV19	TRBJ1-1	.	CASSPGSTEAFF	TGTGCCAGTAGTCCAGGGAGCACTGAAGCTTTCTTT
.	TRBV4-2	TRBJ2-5	.	CASSQAKRSETQYF	TGTGCCAGCAGCCAAGCGAAGCGCTCGGAGACCCAGTACTTC
TRBD1	TRBV30	TRBJ2-6	few	CAWGTGMSGANVLTF	TGTGCCTGGGGGACAGGGATGTCTGGGGCCAACGTCCTGACTTTC
TRBD1	TRBV29-1	TRBJ2-1	many	CSVDQTGAREQFF	TGCAGCGTAGACCAAACAGGGGCACGGGAGCAGTTCTTC
.	TRBV30	TRBJ2-1	many	CAWSWGGNEQFF	TGTGCCTGGAGTTGGGGAGGCAATGAGCAGTTCTTC